This paragraph reports one T cell receptor beta chain. No antigen is known for it. Trimming pared 0 bases from V and 5 bases from J, leaving 13 bases between. Germline V CDR1 and CDR2: LGHNA, YSLEER. This CDR3 spans 15 amino acids. The sample originates from a study of T cell responses to AZD1222 COVID-19 vaccine. Data came from immunoSEQ multiplex PCR; TCRdb stores just in-frame clones and leaves some out. The sample records 82,000 or so clones, 90% being singletons. Study observations and caveats: Repertoires were collected only later (after the peak T cell response had occurred).

The chain combines TRBV4-3 with TRBJ1-2, with TRBD1 as a possible D gene (6 bases). This sample comprised peripheral blood, obtained on day 0 of AZD1222 vaccination. This TCR derives from an adult in good health. The CDR3 DNA sequence: TGCGCCAGCAGCCAAGACCCCGGACAGCTTTATGGCTACACCTTC. It codes for CASSQDPGQLYGYTF.